The next 2 T cell receptor beta chains were all read from a single sample in a study of cytomegalovirus exposure and HLA in healthy donors. Use of 60 Vbeta and 13 Jbeta primers characterized the PCR. TCRdb's table, derived via immunoSEQ multiplex PCR, lists solely in-frame clones and lacks some. The data show 60,000 to 65,000 clones, about 89% seen once. The sequenced sample was PBMCs. The source is a man in his late teens or twenties in good health and CMV-seronegative.

CDR3 in amino acids: CASSWGGKGTLSSNQPQHF. The CDR3 region has the DNA TGCGCCAGCAGCTGGGGGGGGAAGGGGACCCTTTCGAGCAATCAGCCCCAGCATTTT. The chain is built from TRBV5-1 and TRBJ1-5, with D perhaps TRBD1 (5 bases). V was trimmed by 3 bases and J by 1 base, leaving 23 bases between them. The CDR3 totals 19 residues. Germline CDR1 is SGHRS and CDR2 is YFSETQ.

This clone appeared a single time. The rearrangement uses TRBV28 and TRBJ2-7, with 8 bases fitting TRBD2. CDR1 and CDR2 (germline): MDHEN, SYDVKM. This CDR3 is 14 amino acids long. The V segment lost 5 bases and the J segment 7 bases; nucleotides outside the gene matches: 10. CDR3 coding DNA: TGTGCCAGCAGTCCTCGCACGGGGGGGCTAGAGCAGTACTTC. This codes for CASSPRTGGLEQYF.